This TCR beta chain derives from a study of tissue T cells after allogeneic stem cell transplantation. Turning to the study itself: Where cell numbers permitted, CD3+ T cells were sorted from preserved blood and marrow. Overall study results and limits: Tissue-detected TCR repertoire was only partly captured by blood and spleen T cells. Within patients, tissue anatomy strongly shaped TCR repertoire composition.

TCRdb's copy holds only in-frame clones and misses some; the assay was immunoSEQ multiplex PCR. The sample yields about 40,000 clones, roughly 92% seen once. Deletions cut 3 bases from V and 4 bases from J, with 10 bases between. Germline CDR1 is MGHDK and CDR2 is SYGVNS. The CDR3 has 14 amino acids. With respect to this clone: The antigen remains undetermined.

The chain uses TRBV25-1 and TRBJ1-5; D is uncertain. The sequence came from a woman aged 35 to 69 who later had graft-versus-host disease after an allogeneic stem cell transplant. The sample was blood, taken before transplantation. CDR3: CASSEPTTNQPQHF. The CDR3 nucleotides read TGTGCCAGCAGTGAGCCAACGACTAATCAGCCCCAGCATTTT.